This TCR beta chain was documented in a study of cytomegalovirus exposure and HLA in healthy donors. This clone was found a few times. This CDR3 contains 14 residues. V lost 6 bases and J 0 bases, leaving 13 bases between the germline ends. CDR1 and CDR2 (germline): SGHRS, YFSETQ. The method was immunoSEQ multiplex PCR; TCRdb's version includes in-frame clones alone and lacks a portion of them. Of 150,000 to 200,000 clones in the sample, 87% were seen once. The sequence was collected from a woman aged 25 to 39 in good health and CMV-seronegative. V and J are TRBV5-1 and TRBJ2-7, with a tentative D call TRBD2 (6 bases). Sequences were obtained from PBMCs. The CDR3 nucleotides read TGCGCCAGCAAGGGACTGCAGAGCTCCTACGAGCAGTACTTC. It encodes CASKGLQSSYEQYF.